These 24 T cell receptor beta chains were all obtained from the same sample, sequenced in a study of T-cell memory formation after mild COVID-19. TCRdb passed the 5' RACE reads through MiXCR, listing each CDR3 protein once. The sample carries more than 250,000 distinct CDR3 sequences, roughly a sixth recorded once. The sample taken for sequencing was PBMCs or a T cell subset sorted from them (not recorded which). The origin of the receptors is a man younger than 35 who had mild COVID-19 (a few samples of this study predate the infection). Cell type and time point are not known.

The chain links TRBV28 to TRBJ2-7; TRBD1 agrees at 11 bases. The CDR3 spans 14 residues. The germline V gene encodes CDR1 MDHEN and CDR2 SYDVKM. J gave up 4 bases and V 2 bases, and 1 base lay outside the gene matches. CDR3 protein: CASSLGDRGYEQYF. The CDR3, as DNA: TGTGCCAGCAGTTTAGGGGACAGGGGGTACGAGCAGTACTTC.

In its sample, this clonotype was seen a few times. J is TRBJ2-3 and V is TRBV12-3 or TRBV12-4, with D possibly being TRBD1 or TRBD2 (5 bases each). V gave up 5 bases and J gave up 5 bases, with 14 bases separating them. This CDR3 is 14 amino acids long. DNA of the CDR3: TGTGCCAGCAGTCTCGGGACCCCCGGAGATACGCAGTATTTT. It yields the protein CASSLGTPGDTQYF.

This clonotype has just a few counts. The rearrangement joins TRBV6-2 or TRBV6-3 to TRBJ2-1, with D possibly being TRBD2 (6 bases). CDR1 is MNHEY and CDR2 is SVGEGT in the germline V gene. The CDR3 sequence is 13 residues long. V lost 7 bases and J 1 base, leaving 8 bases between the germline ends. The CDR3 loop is CASTGGSYNEQFF. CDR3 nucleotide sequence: TGTGCCAGCACCGGGGGATCCTACAATGAGCAGTTCTTC.

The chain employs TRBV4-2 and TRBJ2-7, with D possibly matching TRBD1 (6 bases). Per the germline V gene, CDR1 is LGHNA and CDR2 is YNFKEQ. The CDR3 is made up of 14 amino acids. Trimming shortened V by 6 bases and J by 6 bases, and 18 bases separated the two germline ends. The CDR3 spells CASSYKRDNCEQYV. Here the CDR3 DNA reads TGTGCCAGCAGTTACAAAAGGGACAACTGCGAGCAGTACGTC.

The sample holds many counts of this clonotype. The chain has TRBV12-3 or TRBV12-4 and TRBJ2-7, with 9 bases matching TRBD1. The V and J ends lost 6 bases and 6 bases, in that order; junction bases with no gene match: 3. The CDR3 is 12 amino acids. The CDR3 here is CASSQTGGEQYF. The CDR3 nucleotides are TGTGCCAGCAGCCAGACAGGGGGCGAGCAGTACTTC.

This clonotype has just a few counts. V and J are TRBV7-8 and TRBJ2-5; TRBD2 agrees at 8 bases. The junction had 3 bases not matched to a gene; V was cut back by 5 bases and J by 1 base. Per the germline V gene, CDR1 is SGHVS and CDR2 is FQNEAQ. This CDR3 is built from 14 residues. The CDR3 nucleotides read TGTGCCAGCAGCGCCCGGGGGGGCCAAGAGACCCAGTACTTC. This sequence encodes CASSARGGQETQYF.

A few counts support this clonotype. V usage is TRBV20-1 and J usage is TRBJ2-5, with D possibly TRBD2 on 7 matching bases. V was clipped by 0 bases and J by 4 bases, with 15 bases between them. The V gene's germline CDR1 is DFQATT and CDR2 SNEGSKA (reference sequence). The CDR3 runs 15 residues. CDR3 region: CSARDLAGAVETQYF. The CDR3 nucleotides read TGCAGTGCTAGAGATCTGGCGGGGGCCGTAGAGACCCAGTACTTC.

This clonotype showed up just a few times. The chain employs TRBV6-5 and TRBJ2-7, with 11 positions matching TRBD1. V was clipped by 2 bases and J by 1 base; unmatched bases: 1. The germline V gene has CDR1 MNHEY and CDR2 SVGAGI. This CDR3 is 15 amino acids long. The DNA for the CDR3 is TGTGCCAGCAGTTACGGGACAGGGGGGTCCTACGAGCAGTACTTC. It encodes CASSYGTGGSYEQYF.

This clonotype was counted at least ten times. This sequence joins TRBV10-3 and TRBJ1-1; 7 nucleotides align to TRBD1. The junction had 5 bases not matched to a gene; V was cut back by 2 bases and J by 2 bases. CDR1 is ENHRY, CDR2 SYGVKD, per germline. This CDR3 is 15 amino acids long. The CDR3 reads CAISESRGGNTEAFF. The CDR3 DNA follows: TGTGCCATCAGTGAGAGCAGGGGGGGAAACACTGAAGCTTTCTTT.

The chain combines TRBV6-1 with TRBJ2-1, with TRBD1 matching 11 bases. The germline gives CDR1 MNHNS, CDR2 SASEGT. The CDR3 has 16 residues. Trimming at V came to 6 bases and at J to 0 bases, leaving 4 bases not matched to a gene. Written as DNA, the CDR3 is TGTGCCAGCAGGGGGGACAGGGGGGCCTCCTACAATGAGCAGTTCTTC. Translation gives CASRGDRGASYNEQFF.

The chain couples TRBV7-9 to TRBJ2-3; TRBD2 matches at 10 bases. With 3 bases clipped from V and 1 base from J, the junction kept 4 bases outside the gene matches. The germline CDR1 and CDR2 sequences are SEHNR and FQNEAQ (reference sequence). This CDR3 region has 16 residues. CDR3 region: CASSFRTSGRTDTQYF. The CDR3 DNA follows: TGTGCCAGCAGCTTCCGGACTAGCGGACGCACAGATACGCAGTATTTT.

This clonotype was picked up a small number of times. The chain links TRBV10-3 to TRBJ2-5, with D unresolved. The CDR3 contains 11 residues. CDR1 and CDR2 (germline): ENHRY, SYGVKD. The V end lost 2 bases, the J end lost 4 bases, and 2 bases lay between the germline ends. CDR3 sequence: CAISETETQYF. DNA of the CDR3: TGTGCCATCAGTGAGACAGAGACCCAGTACTTC.

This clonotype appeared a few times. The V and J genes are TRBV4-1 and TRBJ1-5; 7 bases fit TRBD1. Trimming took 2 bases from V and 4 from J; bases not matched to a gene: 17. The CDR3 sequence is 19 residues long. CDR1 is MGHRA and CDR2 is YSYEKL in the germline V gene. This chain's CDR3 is CASSQLGGGPLSRNQPQHF. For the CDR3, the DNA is TGCGCCAGCAGCCAATTGGGAGGGGGCCCCCTAAGCCGAAATCAGCCCCAGCATTTT.

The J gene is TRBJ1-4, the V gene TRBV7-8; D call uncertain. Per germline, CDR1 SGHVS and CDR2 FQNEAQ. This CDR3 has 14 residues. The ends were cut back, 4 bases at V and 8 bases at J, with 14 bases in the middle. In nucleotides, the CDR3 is TGTGCCAGCAGCTCGAGGAGCATTGGAGAAAAACTGTTTTTT. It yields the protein CASSSRSIGEKLFF.

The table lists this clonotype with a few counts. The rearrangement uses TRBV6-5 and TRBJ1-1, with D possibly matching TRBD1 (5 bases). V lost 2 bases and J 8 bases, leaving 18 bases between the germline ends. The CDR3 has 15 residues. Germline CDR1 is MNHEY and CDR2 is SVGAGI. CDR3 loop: CASSYIRGRVGEAFF. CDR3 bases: TGTGCCAGCAGTTACATAAGGGGACGTGTAGGAGAAGCTTTCTTT.

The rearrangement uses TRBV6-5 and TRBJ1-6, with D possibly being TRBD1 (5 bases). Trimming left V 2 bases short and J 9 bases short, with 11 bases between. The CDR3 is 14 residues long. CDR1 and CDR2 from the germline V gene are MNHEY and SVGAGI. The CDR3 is CASSYGGFGSPLHF. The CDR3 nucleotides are TGTGCCAGCAGTTACGGGGGGTTTGGTTCACCCCTCCACTTT.

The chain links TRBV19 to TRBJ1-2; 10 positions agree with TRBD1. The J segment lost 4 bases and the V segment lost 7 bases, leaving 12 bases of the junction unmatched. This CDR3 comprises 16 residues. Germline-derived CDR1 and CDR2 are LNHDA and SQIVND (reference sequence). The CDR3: CASNPGQGQGIYGYTF. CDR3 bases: TGTGCCAGTAACCCGGGACAGGGGCAGGGGATCTATGGCTACACCTTC.

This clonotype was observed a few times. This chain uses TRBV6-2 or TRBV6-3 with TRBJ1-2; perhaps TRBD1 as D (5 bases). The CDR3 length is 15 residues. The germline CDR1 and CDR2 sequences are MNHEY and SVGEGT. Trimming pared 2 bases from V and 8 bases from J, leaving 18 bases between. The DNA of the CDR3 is TGTGCCAGCAGTTACCCCCCGGGGCGTCCGGGAGGCTACACCTTC. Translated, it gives CASSYPPGRPGGYTF.

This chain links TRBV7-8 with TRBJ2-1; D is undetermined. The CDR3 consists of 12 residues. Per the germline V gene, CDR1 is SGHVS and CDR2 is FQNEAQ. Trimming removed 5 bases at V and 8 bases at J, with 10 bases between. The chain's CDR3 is CASSPVQYEQFF. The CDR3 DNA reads TGTGCCAGCAGCCCGGTTCAGTATGAGCAGTTCTTC.

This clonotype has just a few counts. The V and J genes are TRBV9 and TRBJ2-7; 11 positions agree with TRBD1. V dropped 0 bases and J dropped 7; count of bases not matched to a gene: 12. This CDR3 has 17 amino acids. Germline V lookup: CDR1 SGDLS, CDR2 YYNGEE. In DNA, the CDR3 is TGTGCCAGCAGCGTAGGCTCTCTCGGACAGGGGGCGGAAGAGCAGTACTTC. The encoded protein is CASSVGSLGQGAEEQYF.

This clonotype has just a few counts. CDR3 residues: CASSQGQGTSEAFF. CDR3 bases: TGTGCCAGCAGCCAGGGACAGGGGACCTCTGAAGCTTTCTTT. The chain links TRBV12-3 or TRBV12-4 to TRBJ1-1, with 10 bases lining up with TRBD1. The CDR3 sequence is 14 residues long. The J segment lost 6 bases and the V segment lost 6 bases, leaving 7 bases of the junction unmatched.

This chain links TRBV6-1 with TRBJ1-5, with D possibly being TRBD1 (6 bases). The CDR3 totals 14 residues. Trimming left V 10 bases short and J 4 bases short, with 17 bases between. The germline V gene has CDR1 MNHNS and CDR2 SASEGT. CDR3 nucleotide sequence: TGTGCCACCACCCACCAGGGGTCGAATCAGCCCCAGCATTTT. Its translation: CATTHQGSNQPQHF.

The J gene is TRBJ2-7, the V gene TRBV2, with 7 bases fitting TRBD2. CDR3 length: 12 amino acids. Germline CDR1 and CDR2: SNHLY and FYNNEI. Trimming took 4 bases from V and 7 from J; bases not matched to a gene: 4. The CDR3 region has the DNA TGTGCCAGCAGTGCGACAGCGGGGGAGCAGTACTTC. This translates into CASSATAGEQYF.

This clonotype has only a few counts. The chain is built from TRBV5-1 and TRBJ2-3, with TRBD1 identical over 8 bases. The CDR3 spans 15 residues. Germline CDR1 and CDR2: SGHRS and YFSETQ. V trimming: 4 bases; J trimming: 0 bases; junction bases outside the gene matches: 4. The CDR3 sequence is CASSDRGHSTDTQYF. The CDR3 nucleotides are TGCGCCAGCAGCGACAGGGGCCATAGCACAGATACGCAGTATTTT.